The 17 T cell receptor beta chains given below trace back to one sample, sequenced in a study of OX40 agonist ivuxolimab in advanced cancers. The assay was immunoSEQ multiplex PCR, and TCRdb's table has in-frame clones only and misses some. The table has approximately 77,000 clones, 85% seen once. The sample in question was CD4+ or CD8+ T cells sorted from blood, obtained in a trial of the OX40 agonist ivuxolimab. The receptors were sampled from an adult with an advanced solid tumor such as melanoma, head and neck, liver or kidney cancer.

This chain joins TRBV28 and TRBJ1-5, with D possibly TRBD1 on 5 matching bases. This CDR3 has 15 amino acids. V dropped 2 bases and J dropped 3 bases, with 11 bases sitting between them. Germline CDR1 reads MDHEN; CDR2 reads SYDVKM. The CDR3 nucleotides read TGTGCCAGCAGTTTAGCGGCAGGGCCCAATCAGCCCCAGCATTTT. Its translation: CASSLAAGPNQPQHF.

This CDR3 is CASSPDRGQGEQYF. CDR3 nucleotide sequence: TGCGCCAGCAGCCCGGACAGGGGGCAAGGCGAGCAGTACTTC. The V and J genes are TRBV5-1 and TRBJ2-7, with TRBD1 matching 11 bases. The length of the CDR3 is 14 residues. Germline CDR1 SGHRS, CDR2 YFSETQ. V shed 4 bases and J 6 bases; nucleotides not matched to a gene: 6.

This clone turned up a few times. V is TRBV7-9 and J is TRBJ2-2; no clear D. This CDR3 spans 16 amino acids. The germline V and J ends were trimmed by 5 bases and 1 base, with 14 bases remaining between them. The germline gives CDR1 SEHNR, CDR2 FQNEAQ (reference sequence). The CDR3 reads CASSQLMPMNTGELFF. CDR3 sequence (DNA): TGTGCCAGCAGCCAGCTCATGCCGATGAACACCGGGGAGCTGTTTTTT.

CDR3: CASSERITYEQYF. The CDR3 DNA reads TGCGCCAGCAGTGAACGGATAACCTACGAGCAGTACTTC. The chain couples TRBV10-1 to TRBJ2-7; unclear D gene. Trimming pared 3 bases from V and 2 bases from J, leaving 8 bases between. Germline V gives CDR1 WNHNN, CDR2 SYGVQD (reference sequence). CDR3 length: 13 amino acids.

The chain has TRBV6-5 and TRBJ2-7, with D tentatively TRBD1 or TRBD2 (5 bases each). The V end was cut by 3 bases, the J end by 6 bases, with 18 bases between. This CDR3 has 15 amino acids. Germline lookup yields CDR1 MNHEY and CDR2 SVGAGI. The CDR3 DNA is TGTGCCAGCAGTTATTCCGGGACGAATTCCCGCGAGCAGTACTTC. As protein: CASSYSGTNSREQYF.

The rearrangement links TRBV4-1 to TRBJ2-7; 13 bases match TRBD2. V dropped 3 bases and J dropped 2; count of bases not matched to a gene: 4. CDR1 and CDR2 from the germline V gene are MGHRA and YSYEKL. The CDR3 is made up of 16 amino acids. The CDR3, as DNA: TGCGCCAGCAGCCAGCGACTAGCGGGAGGACCCTACGAGCAGTACTTC. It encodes CASSQRLAGGPYEQYF.

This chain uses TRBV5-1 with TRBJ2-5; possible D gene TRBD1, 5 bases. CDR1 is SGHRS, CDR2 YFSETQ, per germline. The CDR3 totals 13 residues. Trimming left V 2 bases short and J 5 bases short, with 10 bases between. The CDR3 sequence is CASSFGHTETQYF. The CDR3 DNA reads TGCGCCAGCAGCTTTGGACATACGGAGACCCAGTACTTC.

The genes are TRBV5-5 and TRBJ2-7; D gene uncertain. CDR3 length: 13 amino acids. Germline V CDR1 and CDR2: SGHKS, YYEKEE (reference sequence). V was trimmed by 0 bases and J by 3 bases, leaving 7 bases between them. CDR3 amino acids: CASSLGEHYEQYF. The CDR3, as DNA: TGTGCCAGCAGCTTGGGGGAACACTACGAGCAGTACTTC.

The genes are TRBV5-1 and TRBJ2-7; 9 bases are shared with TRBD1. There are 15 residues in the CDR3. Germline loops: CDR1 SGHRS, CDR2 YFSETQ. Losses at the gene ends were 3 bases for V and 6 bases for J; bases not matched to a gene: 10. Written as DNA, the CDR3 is TGCGCCAGCAGCTGGGGGACAGGGATGGGTCGCGAGCAGTACTTC. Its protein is CASSWGTGMGREQYF.

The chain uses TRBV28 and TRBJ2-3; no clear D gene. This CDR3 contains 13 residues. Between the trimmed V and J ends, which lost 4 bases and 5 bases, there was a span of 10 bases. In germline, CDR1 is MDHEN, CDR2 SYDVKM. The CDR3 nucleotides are TGTGCCAGCAGTTCCCCCCAGATAGATACGCAGTATTTT. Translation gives CASSSPQIDTQYF.

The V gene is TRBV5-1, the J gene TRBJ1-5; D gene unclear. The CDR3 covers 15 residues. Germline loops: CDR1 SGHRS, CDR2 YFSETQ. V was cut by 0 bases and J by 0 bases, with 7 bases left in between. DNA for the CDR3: TGCGCCAGCAGCTTGGGGGGTCATAGCAATCAGCCCCAGCATTTT. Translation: CASSLGGHSNQPQHF.

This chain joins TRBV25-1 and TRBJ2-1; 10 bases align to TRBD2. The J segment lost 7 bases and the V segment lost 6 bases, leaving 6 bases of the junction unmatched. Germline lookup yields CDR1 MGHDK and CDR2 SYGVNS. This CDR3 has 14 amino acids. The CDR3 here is CASRSSGRSNEQFF. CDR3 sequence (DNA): TGTGCCAGCAGGTCTAGCGGGAGAAGTAATGAGCAGTTCTTC. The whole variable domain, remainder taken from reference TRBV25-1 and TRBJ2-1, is EADIYQTPRYLVIGTGKKITLECSQTMGHDKMYWYQQDPGMELHLIHYSYGVNSTEKGDLSSESTVSRIRTEHFPLTLESARPSHTSQYLCASRSSGRSNEQFFGPGTRLTVL.

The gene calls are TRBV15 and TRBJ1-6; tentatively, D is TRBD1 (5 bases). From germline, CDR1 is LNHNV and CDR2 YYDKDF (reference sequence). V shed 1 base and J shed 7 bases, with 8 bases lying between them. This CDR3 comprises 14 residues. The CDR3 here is CATSRVRGNSPLHF. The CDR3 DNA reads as TGTGCCACCAGCAGAGTGCGGGGGAATTCACCCCTCCACTTT.

The CDR3 region is CSVEGRENYGYTF. In nucleotides, the CDR3 is TGCAGCGTTGAGGGCAGGGAAAACTATGGCTACACCTTC. The chain uses TRBV29-1 and TRBJ1-2; possible D gene TRBD1, 5 bases. Per the germline V gene, CDR1 is SQVTM and CDR2 is ANQGSEA. There are 13 residues in the CDR3. V shed 3 bases and J shed 2 bases, with 10 bases lying between them. Full variable domain (remainder filled in from reference TRBV29-1 and TRBJ1-2): SAVISQKPSRDICQRGTSLTIQCQVDSQVTMMFWYRQQPGQSLTLIATANQGSEATYESGFVIDKFPISRPNLTFSTLTVSNMSPEDSSIYLCSVEGRENYGYTFGSGTRLTVV.

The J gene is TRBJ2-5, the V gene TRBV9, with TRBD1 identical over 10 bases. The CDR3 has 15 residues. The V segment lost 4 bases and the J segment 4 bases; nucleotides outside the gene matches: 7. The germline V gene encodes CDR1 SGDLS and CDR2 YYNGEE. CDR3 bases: TGTGCCAGCAGCTCCCGGACAGGGGGGTCAGAGACCCAGTACTTC. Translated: CASSSRTGGSETQYF. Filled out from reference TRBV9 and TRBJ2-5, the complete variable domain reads DSGVTQTPKHLITATGQRVTLRCSPRSGDLSVYWYQQSLDQGLQFLIQYYNGEERAKGNILERFSAQQFPDLHSELNLSSLELGDSALYFCASSSRTGGSETQYFGPGTRLLVL.

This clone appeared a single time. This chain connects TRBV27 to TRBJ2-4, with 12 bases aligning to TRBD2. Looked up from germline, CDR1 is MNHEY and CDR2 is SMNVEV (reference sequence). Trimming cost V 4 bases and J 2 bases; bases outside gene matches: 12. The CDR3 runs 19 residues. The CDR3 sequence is CASSSTSGGPHQSKNIQYF. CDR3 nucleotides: TGTGCCAGCAGTTCCACTAGCGGGGGGCCTCATCAATCCAAAAACATTCAGTACTTC.

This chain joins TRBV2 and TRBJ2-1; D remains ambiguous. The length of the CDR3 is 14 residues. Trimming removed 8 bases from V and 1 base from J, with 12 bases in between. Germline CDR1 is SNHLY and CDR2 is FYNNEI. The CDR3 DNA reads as TGTGCCAGCTGTGGGTTAGATTCCTACAATGAGCAGTTCTTC. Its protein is CASCGLDSYNEQFF. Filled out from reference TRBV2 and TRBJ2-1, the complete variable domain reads EPEVTQTPSHQVTQMGQEVILRCVPISNHLYFYWYRQILGQKVEFLVSFYNNEISEKSEIFDDQFSVERPDGSNFTLKIRSTKLEDSAMYFCASCGLDSYNEQFFGPGTRLTVL.